The 19 T cell receptor beta chains listed next were all sequenced from one sample in a study of blood T cell repertoires in COVID-19. Sequencing used immunoSEQ multiplex PCR; TCRdb keeps in-frame clones, though not all of them. The table includes roughly 5,100 clones, about 88% detected once. Sequencing was done on a sample of peripheral blood. The receptors stem from an elderly woman with acute or convalescent COVID-19.

The rearrangement uses TRBV29-1 and TRBJ2-7; 11 positions agree with TRBD2. In germline, CDR1 is SQVTM, CDR2 ANQGSEA. The CDR3 runs 14 residues. Germline trimming cut 2 bases from V and 7 bases from J; bases unmatched to any gene: 7. The CDR3 coding sequence is TGCAGCGTTGAACCTTTAGCGGGGGGGGAGGAGCAGTACTTC. It specifies CSVEPLAGGEEQYF.

The gene calls are TRBV30 and TRBJ2-4; TRBD2 might be the D (5 bases). This CDR3 spans 12 amino acids. Germline V gives CDR1 GTSNPN, CDR2 SVGIG (reference sequence). The V gene lost 0 bases and the J gene lost 8 bases, with 8 bases spanning the gap. This CDR3 is CAWSVGGDIQYF. The CDR3 DNA reads TGTGCCTGGAGTGTAGGAGGAGACATTCAGTACTTC.

The chain couples TRBV30 to TRBJ2-7, with 9 bases matching TRBD1. Germline assignment: CDR1 GTSNPN and CDR2 SVGIG (reference sequence). After removal of 7 bases from V and 2 bases from J, the junction contained 9 bases not matched to a gene. The CDR3 spans 14 residues. The CDR3 here is CAFRLDRGPYEQYF. The CDR3 DNA reads as TGTGCCTTCCGATTGGACAGGGGTCCCTACGAGCAGTACTTC.

This rearrangement joins TRBV5-1 to TRBJ2-2; 7 positions agree with TRBD1. CDR1 SGHRS and CDR2 YFSETQ come from the germline V gene. After removal of 7 bases from V and 3 bases from J, the junction contained 6 bases not matched to a gene. The CDR3 has 14 amino acids. CDR3 amino acids: CASGDSPYTGELFF. For the CDR3, the DNA is TGCGCCAGCGGGGACAGTCCTTACACCGGGGAGCTGTTTTTT.

V is TRBV11-2 and J is TRBJ2-5, with a possible D match to TRBD1 (5 bases). The ends were cut back, 2 bases at V and 2 bases at J, with 9 bases in the middle. CDR1 is SGHAT and CDR2 is FQNNGV in the germline V gene. The CDR3 is made up of 14 amino acids. The CDR3 loop reads CASSLNPGQETQYF. The CDR3 DNA reads as TGTGCCAGCAGCTTAAACCCAGGGCAAGAGACCCAGTACTTC.

This clone came up once. V is TRBV4-1 and J is TRBJ2-7, with a weak D call TRBD1 (5 bases). The germline gives CDR1 MGHRA, CDR2 YSYEKL. The V end was cut by 1 base, the J end by 3 bases, with 10 bases between. This CDR3 comprises 14 residues. DNA for the CDR3: TGCGCCAGCAGCCAAGCCCAGGGTGACTACGAGCAGTACTTC. Its protein product is CASSQAQGDYEQYF.

The chain is built from TRBV3-1 (or the pseudogene TRBV3-2) and TRBJ2-2; TRBD2 aligns across 12 bases. From germline, CDR1 is LGHDT and CDR2 YNNKEL (reference sequence). V lost 4 bases, J lost 6 bases, and 9 bases stayed unmatched. This CDR3 comprises 17 residues. The CDR3 bases are TGTGCCAGCAGCCGCTGGGCTAGCGGGGGGGCATCCGGGGAGCTGTTTTTT. Protein sequence: CASSRWASGGASGELFF.

CDR3 sequence (DNA): TGTGCCAGCAGCGTAGATATTGGAGGCAGAACCTACAATGAGCAGTTCTTC. Protein product: CASSVDIGGRTYNEQFF. The chain employs TRBV9 and TRBJ2-1, with D maybe TRBD2 (5 bases). Trimming took off 0 bases at V and 2 bases at J, with 15 bases between the two ends. This CDR3 contains 17 residues. The germline V gene has CDR1 SGDLS and CDR2 YYNGEE.

This chain connects TRBV7-9 to TRBJ2-3; weak D call: TRBD2 (7 bases). Between the trimmed V and J ends, which lost 1 base and 6 bases, there was a span of 17 bases. The length of the CDR3 is 16 residues. CDR1 is SEHNR and CDR2 is FQNEAQ in the germline V gene (reference sequence). CDR3 DNA sequence: TGTGCCAGCAGCTTAGAGGGGGGGCGGACCTGGGATACGCAGTATTTT. This codes for CASSLEGGRTWDTQYF.

The chain carries TRBV28 and TRBJ1-1; a weak D match, TRBD1 (6 bases). Germline V lookup: CDR1 MDHEN, CDR2 SYDVKM. This CDR3 contains 14 residues. Trimming cost V 5 bases and J 2 bases, with 12 bases left between them. In DNA, the CDR3 is TGTGCCAGCAGTACCCCGGACAGTAACACTGAAGCTTTCTTT. Protein product: CASSTPDSNTEAFF.

V and J are TRBV5-1 and TRBJ1-2, with D tentatively TRBD1 (6 bases). The V gene lost 1 base and the J gene lost 3 bases, with 13 bases spanning the gap. In germline, CDR1 is SGHRS, CDR2 YFSETQ. This CDR3 contains 15 residues. The CDR3 DNA is TGCGCCAGCAGCTTGACAGGGATGATGGACTATGGCTACACCTTC. Protein sequence: CASSLTGMMDYGYTF.

This clone is labeled as large (0.1 to 1%). The chain employs TRBV2 and TRBJ1-1, with a tentative D call TRBD1 (6 bases). Germline V gene lookup returns CDR1 SNHLY and CDR2 FYNNEI. V was trimmed by 7 bases and J by 1 base, leaving 13 bases between them. This CDR3 is built from 14 residues. CDR3 loop: CASTLRGGNTEAFF. For the CDR3, the DNA is TGTGCCAGCACTCTGAGGGGGGGGAACACTGAAGCTTTCTTT.

V gene TRBV5-4 combines with J gene TRBJ2-5, with TRBD2 identical over 8 bases. Germline trimming cut 2 bases from V and 3 bases from J; bases unmatched to any gene: 6. The CDR3 length is 15 residues. Per the germline V gene, CDR1 is SGHNT and CDR2 is YYREEE (reference sequence). The CDR3 DNA is TGTGCCAGCAGCTTTCCCGGGACTAGAGAAGAGACCCAGTACTTC. Translating it yields CASSFPGTREETQYF.

V usage is TRBV2 and J usage is TRBJ1-6, with D possibly TRBD1 on 5 matching bases. V was pared by 8 bases and J by 7 bases, with 12 bases between. Germline V gene data show CDR1 as SNHLY and CDR2 as FYNNEI. The CDR3 totals 13 residues. This chain's CDR3 is CASQLSGNSPLHF. The DNA of the CDR3 is TGTGCCAGCCAACTCTCAGGGAATTCACCCCTCCACTTT.

This clone was counted a single time. This chain connects TRBV6-7 to TRBJ1-5, with 11 bases that match TRBD1. TRBV6-7 falls under the ORF class, with uncertain function. The CDR3 has 18 amino acids. The V and J ends lost 6 bases and 3 bases, in that order; junction bases with no gene match: 13. This CDR3 is CASSMDRGPHMVNQPQHF. The CDR3 DNA reads TGTGCCAGCAGCATGGACAGGGGGCCCCATATGGTCAATCAGCCCCAGCATTTT.

V gene TRBV18 combines with J gene TRBJ2-5, with D perhaps matching TRBD2 (6 bases). CDR1 KGHSH and CDR2 LQKENI come from the germline V gene. With 6 bases removed from V and 3 bases from J, the gap between germline ends came to 17 bases. The CDR3 consists of 15 residues. CDR3 sequence reads: CASSPRGTREETQYF. The CDR3 DNA sequence: TGTGCCAGCTCGCCCCGGGGGACCCGAGAAGAGACCCAGTACTTC.

This chain joins TRBV19 and TRBJ1-2, with 7 bases aligning to TRBD1. Unmatched junction bases numbered 6, after V lost 5 bases and J lost 0 bases. Germline V lookup: CDR1 LNHDA, CDR2 SQIVND (reference sequence). The CDR3 is 15 residues long. In DNA form, the CDR3 reads TGTGCCAGTAGTGTCGGGACAGCCGCTAACTATGGCTACACCTTC. This codes for CASSVGTAANYGYTF. The entire variable domain, with the rest obtained from reference TRBV19 and TRBJ1-2, is as follows: DGGITQSPKYLFRKEGQNVTLSCEQNLNHDAMYWYRQDPGQGLRLIYYSQIVNDFQKGDIAEGYSVSREKKESFPLTVTSAQKNPTAFYLCASSVGTAANYGYTFGSGTRLTVV.

The rearrangement links TRBV12-3 or TRBV12-4 to TRBJ1-6, with a possible D match to TRBD1 (6 bases). The CDR3 covers 13 residues. V lost 6 bases and J 5 bases, leaving 8 bases between the germline ends. In DNA, the CDR3 is TGTGCCAGCAGCTGGACAGATAATTCACCCCTCCACTTT. This sequence encodes CASSWTDNSPLHF.

V gene TRBV2 combines with J gene TRBJ1-4; no reliable D call. The germline CDR1 and CDR2 sequences are SNHLY and FYNNEI. V lost 8 bases to trimming and J lost 0 bases, with 7 bases between them. The CDR3 has 13 amino acids. CDR3 loop: CASQPATNEKLFF. In DNA, the CDR3 is TGTGCCAGCCAACCGGCAACTAATGAAAAACTGTTTTTT.